The clone carrying this T cell receptor (beta chain) came up a few times. The antigen remains undetermined. TCRdb's copy holds only in-frame clones and misses some; the assay was immunoSEQ multiplex PCR. The table lists approximately 60,000 clones, around 67% of them singletons. This sample was taken from a study of T cells in tumors after PD-1 blockade. Study-wide background: No patient had prior checkpoint blockade, systemic immunosuppression, or radiotherapy within 4 weeks. Patients received pembrolizumab 200 mg every 3 weeks or cemiplimab 350 mg every 2 weeks. During anti-PD-1 treatment, some patients continued daily vismodegib 150 mg. Overall study findings and caveats: Some novel exhausted tumor clones appeared in pre-treatment blood, suggesting peripheral recruitment.

The CDR3 is 15 residues long. Germline CDR1 SGHRS, CDR2 YFSETQ. V shed 4 bases, J shed 2 bases, and the junction held 8 bases outside the gene matches. The receptor was isolated from a human donor with basal cell carcinoma. Sample: PBMCs, taken after anti-PD-1 treatment. The V call is TRBV5-1, the J call TRBJ2-7; 8 bases line up with TRBD1. This CDR3 reads CASSATGTGTYEQYF. For the CDR3, the DNA is TGCGCCAGCAGCGCAACCGGGACAGGTACCTACGAGCAGTACTTC.